The rows below give T cell receptor beta chains drawn from one sample of a study of T cell changes during pregnancy in multiple sclerosis. Clones were read by immunoSEQ multiplex PCR, and TCRdb kept only the in-frame ones, dropping some. The repertoire holds tens of thousands of clones, 93% seen once, with roughly 1.8% in the top ten. Sequenced here: peripheral blood, sampled in the second trimester of pregnancy. These receptors all stem from a female donor with multiple sclerosis, enrolled in a pregnancy study. The CDR3 runs from the conserved cysteine through the conserved F or W.

TRBV7-2	TRBJ2-4	13	CASSFPAKNIQYF
TRBV7-9	TRBJ2-2	18	CASLNSVIMSGNTGELFF
TRBV7-2	TRBJ2-1	13	CASSLGQGIEQFF
TRBV5-1	TRBJ1-4	14	CASRPTGVNEKLFF
TRBV28	TRBJ2-5	15	CASSLGQGTKETQYF
TRBV4-3	TRBJ2-3	16	CASSHGRALYADTQYF
TRBV14	TRBJ2-1	17	CASSQDWALSSYNEQFF
TRBV6-1	TRBJ2-7	13	CASGDGTAYEQYF
TRBV9	TRBJ1-4	15	CASSIQGRRGEKLFF
TRBV7-9	TRBJ2-3	17	CASSLEFRLAGSDTQYF
TRBV27	TRBJ2-3	14	CASSFFSEADTQYF
TRBV10-2	TRBJ2-7	13	CASSESGRPGQYF
TRBV21-1	TRBJ2-1	14	CASGLAGLNNEQFF
TRBV19	TRBJ2-3	15	CASSIGHRSTDTQYF
TRBV6-1	TRBJ1-5	17	CASSERKPGGNNQPQHF
TRBV28	TRBJ2-7	16	CASSLITSGSPHEQYF
TRBV5-8	TRBJ2-5	14	CASSYKLQGKTQYF
TRBV6-1	TRBJ1-5	15	CASSVDRGGNQPQHF
TRBV10-3	TRBJ1-2	13	CAISESTGYGYTF
TRBV9	TRBJ2-7	14	CASSVAVSSYEQYF
TRBV19	TRBJ2-1	14	CASSLGLAGVEQFF
TRBV6-1	TRBJ2-1	15	CASSFSGSSYNEQFF
TRBV14	TRBJ2-2	16	CASSPNGGGNTGELFF
TRBV28	TRBJ2-7	15	CASSSGGLATYEQYF
TRBV28	TRBJ1-1	15	CASSPQQGTNTEAFF
TRBV19	TRBJ2-7	15	CASSIGAGELYEQYF
TRBV11-2	TRBJ1-5	14	CASSLQPGGGPQHF
TRBV5-4	TRBJ2-7	15	CASSLAATGGYEQYF
TRBV18	TRBJ1-3	15	CASSPQVGSLNTIYF
TRBV6-1	TRBJ2-7	13	CASSAAGPYEQYF
TRBV7-2	TRBJ2-7	14	CASSSTGGGGEQYF
TRBV5-5	TRBJ1-1	15	CASSLAGALNTEAFF
TRBV29-1	TRBJ2-3	15	CSVEPRGGPGPTQYF
TRBV6-6	TRBJ2-3	11	CATLRTDTQYF
TRBV29-1	TRBJ2-1	12	CTLTTSPNEQFF
TRBV28	TRBJ2-3	16	CASSLRTSGGWYTQYF
TRBV18	TRBJ1-2	12	CASSWGVSGYTF
TRBV29-1	TRBJ2-1	14	CSVVVLVSYNEQFF
TRBV6-6	TRBJ1-2	16	CASRPQVGTANYGYTF
TRBV9	TRBJ2-1	15	CASSPRDRGRGEQFF
TRBV18	TRBJ2-1	15	CASSPQRLEYNEQFF
TRBV4-3	TRBJ2-1	13	CASSFGQSREQFF
TRBV7-2	TRBJ2-2	16	CASNKIAGLGTGELFF
TRBV18	TRBJ1-1	17	CASSPLEVGAANTEAFF
TRBV7-2	TRBJ2-1	17	CASSLGRPGRVGNEQFF
TRBV28	TRBJ2-1	14	CASSFWREHNEQFF
TRBV7-8	TRBJ1-3	15	CASSPPRVSGNTIYF
TRBV11-2	TRBJ1-1	14	CASRLGHTNTEAFF
TRBV7-2	TRBJ2-7	15	CASSLGTAGTYEQYF
TRBV19	TRBJ2-7	13	CASIDGGTDEQYF
TRBV7-9	TRBJ1-2	15	CASSVGTGGAFGYTF
TRBV5-1	TRBJ2-3	12	CASSLDTDTQYF